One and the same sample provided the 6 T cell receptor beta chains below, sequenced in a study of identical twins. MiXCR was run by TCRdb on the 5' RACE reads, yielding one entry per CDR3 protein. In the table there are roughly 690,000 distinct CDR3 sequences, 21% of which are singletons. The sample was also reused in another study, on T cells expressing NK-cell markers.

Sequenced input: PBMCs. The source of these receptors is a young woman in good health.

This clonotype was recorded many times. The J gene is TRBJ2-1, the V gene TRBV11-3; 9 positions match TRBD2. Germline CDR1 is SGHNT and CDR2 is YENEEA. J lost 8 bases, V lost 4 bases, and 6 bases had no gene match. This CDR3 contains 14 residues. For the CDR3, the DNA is TGTGCCAGCAGCTCGGGACTAGCAGCCTATGAGCAGTTCTTC. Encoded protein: CASSSGLAAYEQFF. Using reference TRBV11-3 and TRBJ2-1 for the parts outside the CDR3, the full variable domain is EAGVVQSPRYKIIEKKQPVAFWCNPISGHNTLYWYLQNLGQGPELLIRYENEEAVDDSQLPKDRFSAERLKGVDSTLKIQPAELGDSAVYLCASSSGLAAYEQFFGPGTRLTVL.

CDR3 amino acids: CASSTRLVYGELFF. In DNA, the CDR3 is TGTGCCAGCAGCACCAGACTAGTTTACGGGGAGCTGTTTTTT. The rearrangement uses TRBV9 and TRBJ2-2; D might be TRBD2 (6 bases). The CDR3 has 14 amino acids. Germline V CDR1 and CDR2: SGDLS, YYNGEE. Trimming stripped 4 bases from V and 7 bases from J, with 14 bases between. The full variable domain, completed using reference TRBV9 and TRBJ2-2, is DSGVTQTPKHLITATGQRVTLRCSPRSGDLSVYWYQQSLDQGLQFLIQYYNGEERAKGNILERFSAQQFPDLHSELNLSSLELGDSALYFCASSTRLVYGELFFGEGSRLTVL.

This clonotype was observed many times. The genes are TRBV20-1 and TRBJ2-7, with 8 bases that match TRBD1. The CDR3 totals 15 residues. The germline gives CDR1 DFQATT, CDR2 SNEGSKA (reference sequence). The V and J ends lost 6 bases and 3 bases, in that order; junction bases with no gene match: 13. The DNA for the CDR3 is TGCAGTGCCTACGCCGGGACAGGAGATTTCTACGAGCAGTACTTC. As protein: CSAYAGTGDFYEQYF.

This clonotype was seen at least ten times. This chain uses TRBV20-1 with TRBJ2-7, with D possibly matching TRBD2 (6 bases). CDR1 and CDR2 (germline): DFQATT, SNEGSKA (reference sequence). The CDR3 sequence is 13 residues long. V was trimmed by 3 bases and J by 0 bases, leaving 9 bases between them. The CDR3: CSARRGNSYEQYF. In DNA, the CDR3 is TGCAGTGCTAGGCGCGGGAACTCCTACGAGCAGTACTTC.

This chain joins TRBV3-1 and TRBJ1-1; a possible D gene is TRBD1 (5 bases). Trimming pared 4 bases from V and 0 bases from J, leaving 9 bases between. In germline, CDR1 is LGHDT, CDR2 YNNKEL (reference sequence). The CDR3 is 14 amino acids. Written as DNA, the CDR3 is TGTGCCAGCAGCCCAGAGGGACTGAACACTGAAGCTTTCTTT. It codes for CASSPEGLNTEAFF.

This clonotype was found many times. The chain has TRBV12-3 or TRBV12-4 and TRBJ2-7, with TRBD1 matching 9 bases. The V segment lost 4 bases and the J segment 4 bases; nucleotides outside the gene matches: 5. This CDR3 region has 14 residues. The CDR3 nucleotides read TGTGCCAGCAGTTCACCGGGACAGGGATACGAGCAGTACTTC. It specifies CASSSPGQGYEQYF.